The TCR beta chain under discussion was sequenced for a study of technical replicates of blood from several donors. The repertoire was sequenced with immunoSEQ multiplex PCR; TCRdb's copy has only in-frame clones and lacks some. The table shows about 70,000 clones, with approximately 93% occurring only once. V was trimmed by 1 base and J by 1 base, leaving 11 bases between them. From germline, CDR1 is SGHVS and CDR2 FQNEAQ. This CDR3 is built from 15 residues. Sequencing was done on a sample of T cells isolated from PBMCs. This sequence joins TRBV7-8 and TRBJ2-7, with a tentative D call TRBD2 (6 bases). This clonotype was obtained from a human donor in good health. The CDR3 coding sequence is TGTGCCAGCAGCTTAGTCGGACTATCATCCTACGAGCAGTACTTC. Protein product: CASSLVGLSSYEQYF. Drawing the rest from reference TRBV7-8 and TRBJ2-7, the complete variable domain is GAGVSQSPRYKVAKRGQDVALRCDPISGHVSLFWYQQALGQGPEFLTYFQNEAQLDKSGLPSDRFFAERPEGSVSTLKIQRTQQEDSAVYLCASSLVGLSSYEQYFGPGTRLTVT.